This TCR beta chain was documented in a study of immune heterogeneity within non-small cell lung tumors. Study information: The tumors comprised several squamous cell carcinomas, under 13 non-squamous carcinomas and 1 not otherwise specified.

Trimming at V came to 5 bases and at J to 2 bases, leaving 4 bases not matched to a gene. CDR1 is MGHRA, CDR2 YSYEKL, per germline. This CDR3 spans 14 amino acids. At 550 to 600 ng per sample, bulk tumor genomic DNA provided the template. Several biopsies per primary tumor were taken during surgery, spaced as far apart as possible. These patients got curative surgery after being newly diagnosed with untreated non-small cell lung cancer. Donor patients had newly diagnosed non-small cell lung cancer and were having surgery with curative intent. Whole-study findings and limits: Across individual patients, the high-frequency T-cell receptor beta clonotypes were largely distinct. Dominant CDR3 beta clonotypes repeated across a patient's tumor loci, while different loci held unique high-frequency clones.

TCR beta CDR3 regions came from multiplex PCR with 32 forward V and 13 reverse J primers. Via MiXCR, TCRdb re-called the multiplex PCR reads, giving one row per CDR3 protein. The data hold under 14,000 distinct CDR3 sequences, with approximately 20% observed a single time. This clonotype is categorized as medium-sized (0.01 to 0.1%). Its target is not known. The chain uses TRBV4-1 and TRBJ2-7; 9 bases match TRBD1. Sequences were obtained from lung tumor tissue. This clonotype was sampled from a man aged 60-69 years with non-small cell lung cancer. CDR3 loop: CASSEGQGTYEQYF. CDR3 sequence (DNA): TGCGCCAGCAGCGAAGGACAGGGGACCTACGAGCAGTACTTC.